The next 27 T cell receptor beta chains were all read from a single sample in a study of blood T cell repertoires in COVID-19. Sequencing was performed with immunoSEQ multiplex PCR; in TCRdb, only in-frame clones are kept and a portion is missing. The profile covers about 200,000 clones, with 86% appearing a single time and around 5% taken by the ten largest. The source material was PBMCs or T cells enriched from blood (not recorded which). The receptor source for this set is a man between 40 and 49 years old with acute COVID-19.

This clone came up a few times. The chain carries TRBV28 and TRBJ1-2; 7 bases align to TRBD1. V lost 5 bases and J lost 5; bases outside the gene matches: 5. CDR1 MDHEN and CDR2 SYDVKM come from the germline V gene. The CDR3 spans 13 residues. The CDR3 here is CASSQGGLYGYTF. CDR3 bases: TGTGCCAGCAGTCAAGGGGGCCTTTATGGCTACACCTTC.

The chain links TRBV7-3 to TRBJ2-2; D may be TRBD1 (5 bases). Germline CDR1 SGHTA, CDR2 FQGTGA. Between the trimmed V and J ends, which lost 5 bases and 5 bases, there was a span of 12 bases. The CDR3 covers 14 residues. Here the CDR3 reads CASSTTVGTGELFF. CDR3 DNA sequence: TGTGCCAGCAGCACGACAGTCGGGACCGGGGAGCTGTTTTTT.

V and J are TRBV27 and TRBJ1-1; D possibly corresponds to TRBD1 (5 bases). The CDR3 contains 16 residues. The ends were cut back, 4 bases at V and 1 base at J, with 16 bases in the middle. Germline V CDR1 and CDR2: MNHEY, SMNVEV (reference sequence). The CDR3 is CASSSQAGFRNTEAFF. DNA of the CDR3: TGTGCCAGCAGTTCACAGGCAGGGTTTCGGAACACTGAAGCTTTCTTT.

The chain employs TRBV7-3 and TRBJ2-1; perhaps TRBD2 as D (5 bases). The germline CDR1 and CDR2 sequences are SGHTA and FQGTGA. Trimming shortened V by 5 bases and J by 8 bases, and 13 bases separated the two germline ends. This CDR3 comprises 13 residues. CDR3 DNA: TGTGCCAGCAGCACTGGGCCGCGGGATGAGCAGTTCTTC. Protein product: CASSTGPRDEQFF. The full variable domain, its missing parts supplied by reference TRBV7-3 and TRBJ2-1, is GAGVSQTPSNKVTEKGKYVELRCDPISGHTALYWYRQSLGQGPEFLIYFQGTGAADDSGLPNDRFFAVRPEGSVSTLKIQRTERGDSAVYLCASSTGPRDEQFFGPGTRLTVL.

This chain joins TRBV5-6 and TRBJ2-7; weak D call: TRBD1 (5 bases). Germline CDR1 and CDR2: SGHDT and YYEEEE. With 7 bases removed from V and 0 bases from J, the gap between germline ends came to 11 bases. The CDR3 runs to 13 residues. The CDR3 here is CASWGSSSYEQYF. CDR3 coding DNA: TGTGCCAGCTGGGGCAGTAGCTCCTACGAGCAGTACTTC.

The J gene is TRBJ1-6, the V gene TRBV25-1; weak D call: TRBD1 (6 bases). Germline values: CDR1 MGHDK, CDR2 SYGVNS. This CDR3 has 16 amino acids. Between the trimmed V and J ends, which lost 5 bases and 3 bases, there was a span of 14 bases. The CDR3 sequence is CASSLSRRGYNSPLHF. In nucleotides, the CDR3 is TGTGCCAGCAGTCTGTCGCGCAGGGGCTATAATTCACCCCTCCACTTT.

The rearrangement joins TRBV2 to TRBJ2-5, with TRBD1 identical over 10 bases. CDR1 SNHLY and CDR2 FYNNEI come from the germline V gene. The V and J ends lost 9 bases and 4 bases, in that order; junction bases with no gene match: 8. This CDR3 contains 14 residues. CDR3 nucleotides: TGTGCCAGTACCGGGACAGGGGTGCGAGAGACCCAGTACTTC. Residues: CASTGTGVRETQYF.

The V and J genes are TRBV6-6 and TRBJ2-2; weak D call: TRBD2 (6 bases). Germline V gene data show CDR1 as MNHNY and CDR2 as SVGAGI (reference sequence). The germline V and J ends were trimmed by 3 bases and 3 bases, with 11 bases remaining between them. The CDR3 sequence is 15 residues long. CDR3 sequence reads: CASSYWGGDTGELFF. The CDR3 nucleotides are TGTGCCAGCAGTTATTGGGGAGGCGACACCGGGGAGCTGTTTTTT.

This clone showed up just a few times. DNA for the CDR3: TGTGCCACCAGTGATTTTTGGGAGCTGGGGGGTACCGGGGAGCTGTTTTTT. Amino acids: CATSDFWELGGTGELFF. The rearrangement joins TRBV24-1 to TRBJ2-2, with a tentative D call TRBD2 (6 bases). The ends were cut back, 1 base at V and 5 bases at J, with 16 bases in the middle. Germline loops: CDR1 KGHDR, CDR2 SFDVKD. This CDR3 is built from 17 residues.

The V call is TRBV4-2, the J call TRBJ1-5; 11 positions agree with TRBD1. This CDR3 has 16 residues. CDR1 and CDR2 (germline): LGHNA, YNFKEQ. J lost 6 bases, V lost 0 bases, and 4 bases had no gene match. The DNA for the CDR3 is TGTGCCAGCAGCCAAGATTGGGGGACAGGGGGTCAGCCCCAGCATTTT. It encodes CASSQDWGTGGQPQHF.

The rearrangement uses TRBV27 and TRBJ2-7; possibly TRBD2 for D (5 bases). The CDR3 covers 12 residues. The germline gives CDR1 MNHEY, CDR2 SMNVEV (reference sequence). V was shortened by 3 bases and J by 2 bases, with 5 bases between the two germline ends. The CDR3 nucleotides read TGTGCCAGCAGTTTCGGGGCCTACGAGCAGTACTTC. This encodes CASSFGAYEQYF.

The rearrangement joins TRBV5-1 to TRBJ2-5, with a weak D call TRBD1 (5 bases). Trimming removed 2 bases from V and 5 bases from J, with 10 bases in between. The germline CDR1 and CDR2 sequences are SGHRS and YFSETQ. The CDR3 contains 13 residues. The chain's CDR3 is CASSLPQGETQYF. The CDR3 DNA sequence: TGCGCCAGCAGCTTACCCCAGGGCGAGACCCAGTACTTC.

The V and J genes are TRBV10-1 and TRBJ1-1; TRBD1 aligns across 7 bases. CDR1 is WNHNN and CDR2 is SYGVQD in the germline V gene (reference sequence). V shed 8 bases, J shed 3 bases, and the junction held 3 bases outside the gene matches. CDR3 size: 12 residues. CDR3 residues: CASGDRDTEAFF. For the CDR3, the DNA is TGCGCCAGCGGCGACAGGGACACTGAAGCTTTCTTT.

The CDR3 sequence is CAWSLGGQGSQPQHF. The CDR3 DNA follows: TGTGCCTGGAGTTTGGGAGGACAGGGCTCTCAGCCCCAGCATTTT. The gene calls are TRBV30 and TRBJ1-5, with 8 bases fitting TRBD1. Germline V gene lookup returns CDR1 GTSNPN and CDR2 SVGIG (reference sequence). The CDR3 loop spans 15 amino acids. Trimming took 2 bases from V and 6 from J; bases not matched to a gene: 9.

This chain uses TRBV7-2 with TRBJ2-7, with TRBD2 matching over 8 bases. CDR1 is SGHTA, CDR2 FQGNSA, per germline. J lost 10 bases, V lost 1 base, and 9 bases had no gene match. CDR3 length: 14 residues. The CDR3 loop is CASSLDREGPGQYF. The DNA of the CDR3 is TGTGCCAGCAGCTTAGATCGGGAGGGCCCGGGACAGTACTTC.

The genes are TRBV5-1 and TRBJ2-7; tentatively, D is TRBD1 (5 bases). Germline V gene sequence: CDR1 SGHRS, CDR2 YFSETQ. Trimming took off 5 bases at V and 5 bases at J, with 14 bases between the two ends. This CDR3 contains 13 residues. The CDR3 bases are TGCGCCAGCAGGCACCCCCAAGGGGACGAGCAGTACTTC. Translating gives CASRHPQGDEQYF.

CDR3: CASSSLQGGSGYTF. The CDR3 coding sequence is TGTGCCAGCAGCTCCCTACAGGGGGGAAGTGGCTACACCTTC. The rearrangement links TRBV6-5 to TRBJ1-2; 8 bases line up with TRBD1. The germline gives CDR1 MNHEY, CDR2 SVGAGI. V shed 6 bases, J shed 7 bases, and the junction held 10 bases outside the gene matches. The CDR3 covers 14 residues.

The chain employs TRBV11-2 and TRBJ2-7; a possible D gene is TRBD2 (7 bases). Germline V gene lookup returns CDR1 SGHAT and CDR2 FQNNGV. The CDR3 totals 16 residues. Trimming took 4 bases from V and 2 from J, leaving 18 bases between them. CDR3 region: CASSSPPGGRAYEQYF. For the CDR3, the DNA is TGTGCCAGCAGCTCCCCTCCGGGGGGCAGGGCCTACGAGCAGTACTTC.

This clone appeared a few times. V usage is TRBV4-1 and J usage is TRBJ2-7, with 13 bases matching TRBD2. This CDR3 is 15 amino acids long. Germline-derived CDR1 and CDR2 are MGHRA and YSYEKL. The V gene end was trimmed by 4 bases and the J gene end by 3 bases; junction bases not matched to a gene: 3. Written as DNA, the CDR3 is TGCGCCAGCAGCCGACTAGCGGGAGGAAACTACGAGCAGTACTTC. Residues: CASSRLAGGNYEQYF.

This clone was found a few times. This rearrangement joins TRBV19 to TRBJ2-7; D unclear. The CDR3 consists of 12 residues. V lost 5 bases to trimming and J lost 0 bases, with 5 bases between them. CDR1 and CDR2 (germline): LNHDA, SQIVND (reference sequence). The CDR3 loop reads CASSHSSYEQYF. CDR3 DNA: TGTGCCAGTAGTCATAGCTCCTACGAGCAGTACTTC.

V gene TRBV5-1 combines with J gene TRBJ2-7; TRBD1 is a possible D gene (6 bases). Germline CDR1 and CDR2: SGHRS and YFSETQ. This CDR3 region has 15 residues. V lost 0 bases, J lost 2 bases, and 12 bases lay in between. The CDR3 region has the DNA TGCGCCAGCAGCTTGGAAGGGGGTCACGCCTACGAGCAGTACTTC. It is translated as CASSLEGGHAYEQYF.

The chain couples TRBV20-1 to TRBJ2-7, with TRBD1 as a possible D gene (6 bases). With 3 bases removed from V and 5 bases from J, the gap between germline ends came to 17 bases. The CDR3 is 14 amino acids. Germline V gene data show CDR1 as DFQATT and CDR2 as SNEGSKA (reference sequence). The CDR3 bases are TGCAGTGCTAGTCAGGGACACCATCGGGACGAGCAGTACTTC. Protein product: CSASQGHHRDEQYF.

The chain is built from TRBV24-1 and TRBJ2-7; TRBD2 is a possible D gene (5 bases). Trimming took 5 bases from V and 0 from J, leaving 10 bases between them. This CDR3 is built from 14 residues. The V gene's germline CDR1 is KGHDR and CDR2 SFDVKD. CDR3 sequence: CATSGGGTSYEQYF. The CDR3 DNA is TGTGCCACCAGTGGTGGAGGCACCTCCTACGAGCAGTACTTC.

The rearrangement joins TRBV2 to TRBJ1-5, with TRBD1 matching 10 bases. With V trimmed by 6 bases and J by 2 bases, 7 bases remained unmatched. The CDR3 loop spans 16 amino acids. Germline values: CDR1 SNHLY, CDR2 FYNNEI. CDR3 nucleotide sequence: TGTGCCAGCAGAGTCCAGACAGGGGGCGGCAATCAGCCCCAGCATTTT. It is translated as CASRVQTGGGNQPQHF. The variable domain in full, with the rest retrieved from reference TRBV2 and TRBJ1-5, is EPEVTQTPSHQVTQMGQEVILRCVPISNHLYFYWYRQILGQKVEFLVSFYNNEISEKSEIFDDQFSVERPDGSNFTLKIRSTKLEDSAMYFCASRVQTGGGNQPQHFGDGTRLSIL.

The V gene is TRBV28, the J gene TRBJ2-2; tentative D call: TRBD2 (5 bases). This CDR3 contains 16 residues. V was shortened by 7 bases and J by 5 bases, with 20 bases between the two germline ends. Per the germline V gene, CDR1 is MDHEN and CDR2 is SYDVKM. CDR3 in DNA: TGTGCCAGCACCGGTAGAGGGAATTCATTTACCGGGGAGCTGTTTTTT. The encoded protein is CASTGRGNSFTGELFF. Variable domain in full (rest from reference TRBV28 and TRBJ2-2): DVKVTQSSRYLVKRTGEKVFLECVQDMDHENMFWYRQDPGLGLRLIYFSYDVKMKEKGDIPEGYSVSREKKERFSLILESASTNQTSMYLCASTGRGNSFTGELFFGEGSRLTVL.

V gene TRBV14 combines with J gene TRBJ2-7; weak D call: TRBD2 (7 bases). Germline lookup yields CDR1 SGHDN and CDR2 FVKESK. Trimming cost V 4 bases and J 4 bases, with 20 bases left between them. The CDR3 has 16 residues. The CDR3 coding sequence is TGTGCCAGCAGCCCCTTGGGGGCGGGAGATGGTTACGAGCAGTACTTC. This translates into CASSPLGAGDGYEQYF.

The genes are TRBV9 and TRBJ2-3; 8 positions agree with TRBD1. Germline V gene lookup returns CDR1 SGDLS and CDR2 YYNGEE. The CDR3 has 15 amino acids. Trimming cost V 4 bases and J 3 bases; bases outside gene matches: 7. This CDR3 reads CASSPRQGRTDTQYF. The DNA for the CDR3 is TGTGCCAGCAGCCCAAGACAGGGGAGGACAGATACGCAGTATTTT.